Listed here are 21 T cell receptor beta chains from one sample, sequenced in a study of PD-1 blockade in classical Hodgkin lymphoma. Clones were read by immunoSEQ multiplex PCR, and TCRdb kept only the in-frame ones, dropping some. The sample has around 96,000 clones, approximately 80% seen once. Relapses following autologous stem cell transplantation were seen in all patients, with brentuximab vedotin exposure varying. Source: peripheral blood mononuclear cells (PBMCs), taken at baseline. These TCRs come from a human donor with classical Hodgkin lymphoma.

The rearrangement links TRBV6-6 to TRBJ2-2, with D unresolved. The germline gives CDR1 MNHNY, CDR2 SVGAGI (reference sequence). The CDR3 extends over 13 amino acids. V lost 0 bases to trimming and J lost 5 bases, with 4 bases between them. The CDR3 spells CASSYSPTGELFF. The CDR3 region has the DNA TGTGCCAGCAGTTACTCCCCGACCGGGGAGCTGTTTTTT.

V and J are TRBV6-5 and TRBJ1-1; 7 bases match TRBD1. From germline, CDR1 is MNHEY and CDR2 SVGAGI. CDR3 size: 14 residues. V shed 6 bases, J shed 0 bases, and the junction held 4 bases outside the gene matches. CDR3 coding DNA: TGTGCCAGCAGACGGGACAGCGTGAACACTGAAGCTTTCTTT. Its protein is CASRRDSVNTEAFF.

The chain combines TRBV10-3 with TRBJ1-5; D is possibly TRBD1 (5 bases). The CDR3 runs to 16 residues. Germline V lookup: CDR1 ENHRY, CDR2 SYGVKD. V was pared by 2 bases and J by 0 bases, with 11 bases between. CDR3 in amino acids: CAISETGLNSNQPQHF. CDR3 bases: TGTGCCATCAGTGAGACAGGACTCAATAGCAATCAGCCCCAGCATTTT.

Only a few counts were recorded for this clone. V is TRBV18 and J is TRBJ2-5, with 7 nucleotides matching TRBD2. The CDR3 is 18 amino acids. Germline CDR1 is KGHSH and CDR2 is LQKENI. Trimming at V came to 2 bases and at J to 5 bases, leaving 17 bases not matched to a gene. The CDR3 DNA follows: TGTGCCAGCTCACCATTTAGTTTCCGGGCGGGAGTAATTGAGACCCAGTACTTC. Translating gives CASSPFSFRAGVIETQYF.

CDR3 bases: TGTGCCAGCAGCGCCTCTAACTCTGGAAACACCATATATTTT. It translates to CASSASNSGNTIYF. V gene TRBV9 combines with J gene TRBJ1-3; D not resolved. Germline V gives CDR1 SGDLS, CDR2 YYNGEE. The CDR3 is made up of 14 amino acids. Between the trimmed V and J ends, which lost 3 bases and 0 bases, there was a span of 7 bases. The full variable domain, its missing parts supplied by reference TRBV9 and TRBJ1-3, is DSGVTQTPKHLITATGQRVTLRCSPRSGDLSVYWYQQSLDQGLQFLIQYYNGEERAKGNILERFSAQQFPDLHSELNLSSLELGDSALYFCASSASNSGNTIYFGEGSWLTVV.

In DNA, the CDR3 is TGTGCCAGCAGCTTAGTGGCAGGGAGCATTGAGCTGTTTTTT. Amino acid sequence: CASSLVAGSIELFF. This sequence joins TRBV7-2 and TRBJ1-4; a possible D gene is TRBD1 (5 bases). This CDR3 is 14 amino acids long. Trimming shortened V by 1 base and J by 14 bases, and 17 bases separated the two germline ends. Germline V gives CDR1 SGHTA, CDR2 FQGNSA.

This clone was detected a few times. The chain recombines TRBV2 with TRBJ1-2, with D uncertain. The germline V gene has CDR1 SNHLY and CDR2 FYNNEI. CDR3 length: 12 residues. V shed 3 bases and J shed 3 bases, with 5 bases lying between them. The CDR3 spells CASSELDYGYTF. The CDR3 nucleotides read TGTGCCAGCAGTGAGTTAGACTATGGCTACACCTTC.

This chain uses TRBV11-2 with TRBJ1-2; weak D call: TRBD1 (5 bases). Trimming stripped 2 bases from V and 8 bases from J, with 12 bases between. Germline V gene sequence: CDR1 SGHAT, CDR2 FQNNGV. CDR3 length: 13 residues. Here the CDR3 DNA reads TGTGCCAGCAGCTTACAGGGATTGGGAGGCTACACCTTC. As protein: CASSLQGLGGYTF.

The chain has TRBV7-8 and TRBJ1-1, with 8 bases fitting TRBD1. The CDR3 is made up of 14 amino acids. The V gene's germline CDR1 is SGHVS and CDR2 FQNEAQ. Germline trimming cut 4 bases from V and 1 base from J; bases unmatched to any gene: 2. DNA for the CDR3: TGTGCCAGCAGCTGGGACAGGACGAACACTGAAGCTTTCTTT. Translation gives CASSWDRTNTEAFF.

The V and J genes are TRBV9 and TRBJ2-3; 7 nucleotides match TRBD2. Germline CDR1 SGDLS, CDR2 YYNGEE. V shed 3 bases and J 1 base; nucleotides not matched to a gene: 5. The CDR3 is 15 residues long. The DNA of the CDR3 is TGTGCCAGCAGCGCTAGGGCGGGAGGCACAGATACGCAGTATTTT. Translation: CASSARAGGTDTQYF. The whole variable domain, filled in from reference TRBV9 and TRBJ2-3, reads DSGVTQTPKHLITATGQRVTLRCSPRSGDLSVYWYQQSLDQGLQFLIQYYNGEERAKGNILERFSAQQFPDLHSELNLSSLELGDSALYFCASSARAGGTDTQYFGPGTRLTVL.

The V gene is TRBV6-5, the J gene TRBJ1-2; a weak D match, TRBD1 (6 bases). This CDR3 region has 15 residues. Germline V gene lookup returns CDR1 MNHEY and CDR2 SVGAGI. V was clipped by 0 bases and J by 4 bases, with 12 bases between them. The CDR3 protein is CASSYSRGHSYGYTF. The CDR3 nucleotides read TGTGCCAGCAGTTACTCGAGGGGACACAGCTATGGCTACACCTTC.

The chain uses TRBV7-6 and TRBJ1-1; 7 bases are shared with TRBD1. Germline trimming cut 5 bases from V and 0 bases from J; bases unmatched to any gene: 3. Per the germline V gene, CDR1 is SGHVS and CDR2 is FNYEAQ. The CDR3 contains 14 residues. CDR3 sequence reads: CASSVQGMNTEAFF. The DNA of the CDR3 is TGTGCCAGCAGCGTACAGGGGATGAACACTGAAGCTTTCTTT.

The chain links TRBV30 to TRBJ1-5; D unresolved. The CDR3 is 13 residues long. The germline V gene encodes CDR1 GTSNPN and CDR2 SVGIG (reference sequence). Trimming stripped 1 base from V and 6 bases from J, with 10 bases between. The CDR3 nucleotides read TGTGCCTGGAGTGACCTATTAAGTCAGCCCCAGCATTTT. Encoded protein: CAWSDLLSQPQHF.

The rearrangement uses TRBV5-1 and TRBJ2-3; D is possibly TRBD1 or TRBD2 (6 bases each). This CDR3 comprises 14 residues. V was shortened by 0 bases and J by 5 bases, with 10 bases between the two germline ends. Germline CDR1 and CDR2: SGHRS and YFSETQ. The CDR3 loop is CASSLGGARDTQYF. CDR3 sequence (DNA): TGCGCCAGCAGCTTGGGGGGGGCGCGAGATACGCAGTATTTT.

The chain is built from TRBV18 and TRBJ2-1; 7 bases agree with TRBD1. After removal of 3 bases from V and 6 bases from J, the junction contained 2 bases not matched to a gene. This CDR3 contains 13 residues. Looked up from germline, CDR1 is KGHSH and CDR2 is LQKENI. DNA of the CDR3: TGTGCCAGCTCACCTGGGACAGTCAATGAGCAGTTCTTC. Its translation: CASSPGTVNEQFF.

V is TRBV7-2 and J is TRBJ2-7; 7 nucleotides agree with TRBD1. Per germline, CDR1 SGHTA and CDR2 FQGNSA. This CDR3 is built from 14 residues. The V gene end was trimmed by 4 bases and the J gene end by 3 bases; junction bases not matched to a gene: 6. CDR3 in amino acids: CASSSQQGLYEQYF. The CDR3 region has the DNA TGTGCCAGCAGCTCTCAACAGGGGCTCTACGAGCAGTACTTC. The entire variable domain, with the rest obtained from reference TRBV7-2 and TRBJ2-7, is as follows: GAGVSQSPSNKVTEKGKDVELRCDPISGHTALYWYRQSLGQGLEFLIYFQGNSAPDKSGLPSDRFSAERTGGSVSTLTIQRTQQEDSAVYLCASSSQQGLYEQYFGPGTRLTVT.

The gene calls are TRBV5-1 and TRBJ2-3; D might be TRBD2 (5 bases). In germline, CDR1 is SGHRS, CDR2 YFSETQ. The V end lost 0 bases, the J end lost 6 bases, and 14 bases lay between the germline ends. CDR3 length equals 15 residues. Written as DNA, the CDR3 is TGCGCCAGCAGCTTGGCCGGGGTCGCGAGCGATACGCAGTATTTT. Its translation is CASSLAGVASDTQYF.

The chain employs TRBV9 and TRBJ2-3, with D possibly being TRBD1 or TRBD2 (5 bases each). The germline V gene encodes CDR1 SGDLS and CDR2 YYNGEE. CDR3 length: 14 residues. V lost 4 bases and J lost 6, with 15 bases in between. The CDR3 reads CASSPGVGVDTQYF. The CDR3 bases are TGTGCCAGCAGCCCCGGGGTAGGGGTCGATACGCAGTATTTT.

This clone appeared once. The chain has TRBV7-2 and TRBJ2-7, with TRBD2 matching 11 bases. J gave up 0 bases and V 5 bases, and 6 bases lay outside the gene matches. The CDR3 totals 16 residues. Germline V gene lookup returns CDR1 SGHTA and CDR2 FQGNSA. CDR3 amino acids: CASSLTTSGSSYEQYF. CDR3 in DNA: TGTGCCAGCAGCCTTACTACTAGCGGGAGCTCCTACGAGCAGTACTTC.

The rearrangement uses TRBV5-4 and TRBJ2-5; 7 bases align to TRBD2. The CDR3 has 15 amino acids. V gave up 4 bases and J gave up 5 bases; unmatched junction bases: 11. Germline-derived CDR1 and CDR2 are SGHNT and YYREEE (reference sequence). The CDR3 is CASSSSREYGETQYF. CDR3 nucleotides: TGTGCCAGCAGCAGCTCGCGGGAGTACGGGGAGACCCAGTACTTC. The full variable domain, in which reference TRBV5-4 and TRBJ2-5 provide the parts outside the CDR3, is ETGVTQSPTHLIKTRGQQVTLRCSSQSGHNTVSWYQQALGQGPQFIFQYYREEENGRGNFPPRFSGLQFPNYSSELNVNALELDDSALYLCASSSSREYGETQYFGPGTRLLVL.

With respect to this clone: The sample contains more than one DNA sequence encoding this CDR3. The V and J genes are TRBV27 and TRBJ1-1; D is unresolved. Germline assignment: CDR1 MNHEY and CDR2 SMNVEV (reference sequence). This CDR3 spans 15 amino acids. V was cut by 0 bases and J by 0 bases, with 8 bases left in between. CDR3 nucleotides: TGTGCCAGCAGTTTATCTTCCGGACTGAACACTGAAGCTTTCTTT. Amino acid sequence: CASSLSSGLNTEAFF.